This T cell receptor (beta chain) appears in the sequencing data of a study of identifying expanded T cells in peripheral blood. General study points: Across healthy donors, higher total template counts meant significantly greater two-week count variance. Approximately 1.2 clones differed between technical replicates, versus approximately 16 and 19 over time.

A note on this clone: Its target is not known.

TCRdb keeps only in-frame clones here, not all; method: immunoSEQ multiplex PCR. The table records tens of thousands of clones, around 90% of them present only once. Per germline, CDR1 SQVTM and CDR2 ANQGSEA. CDR3 size: 21 residues. The V and J ends lost 0 bases and 6 bases, in that order; junction bases with no gene match: 20. No infections or other immune events were documented during collection. Sequencing input: blood. The clonotype originates from a person between 18 and 70 years old in good health. J is TRBJ2-1 and V is TRBV29-1, with 13 bases fitting TRBD2. CDR3 coding DNA: TGCAGCGTTGAAGATACCGGGACTAGCGGGGCCGGATTTACCTTTGGCAATGAGCAGTTCTTC. Residues: CSVEDTGTSGAGFTFGNEQFF.